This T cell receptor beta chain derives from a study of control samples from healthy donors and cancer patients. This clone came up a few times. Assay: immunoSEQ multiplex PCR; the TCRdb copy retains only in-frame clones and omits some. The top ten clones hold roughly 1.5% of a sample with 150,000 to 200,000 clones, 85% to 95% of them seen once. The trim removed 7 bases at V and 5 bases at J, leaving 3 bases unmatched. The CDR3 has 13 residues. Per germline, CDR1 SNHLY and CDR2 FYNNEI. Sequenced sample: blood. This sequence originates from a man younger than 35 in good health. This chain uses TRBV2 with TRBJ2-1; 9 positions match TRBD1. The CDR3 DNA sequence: TGTGCCAGCACCAGGACAGGGGACAATGAGCAGTTCTTC. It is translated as CASTRTGDNEQFF. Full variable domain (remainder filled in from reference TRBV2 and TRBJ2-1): EPEVTQTPSHQVTQMGQEVILRCVPISNHLYFYWYRQILGQKVEFLVSFYNNEISEKSEIFDDQFSVERPDGSNFTLKIRSTKLEDSAMYFCASTRTGDNEQFFGPGTRLTVL.